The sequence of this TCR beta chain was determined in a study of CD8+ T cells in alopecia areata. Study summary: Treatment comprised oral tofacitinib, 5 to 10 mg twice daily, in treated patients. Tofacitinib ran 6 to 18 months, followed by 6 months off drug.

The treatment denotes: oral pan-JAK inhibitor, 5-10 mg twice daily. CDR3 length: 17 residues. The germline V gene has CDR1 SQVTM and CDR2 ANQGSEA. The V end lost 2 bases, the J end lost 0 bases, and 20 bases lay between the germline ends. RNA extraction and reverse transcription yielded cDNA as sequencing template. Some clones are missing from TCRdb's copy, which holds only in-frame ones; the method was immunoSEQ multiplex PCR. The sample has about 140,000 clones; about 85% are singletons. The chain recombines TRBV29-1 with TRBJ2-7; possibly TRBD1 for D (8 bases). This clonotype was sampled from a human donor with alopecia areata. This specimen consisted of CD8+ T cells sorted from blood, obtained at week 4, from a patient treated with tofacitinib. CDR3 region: CSVEIAGEGQGSYEQYF. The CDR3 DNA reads TGCAGCGTTGAAATAGCGGGTGAAGGACAGGGCTCCTACGAGCAGTACTTC.